This T cell receptor beta chain was recovered during a study of early stage breast cancer tumors. Study as a whole: Eight or nine ER+/PR+/HER2- tumors were invasive ductal; a few were invasive lobular. Samples were sequenced at approximately 10-fold average coverage.

Method: immunoSEQ multiplex PCR; TCRdb's copy keeps in-frame clones and lacks some. The sample holds around 31,000 clones, 74% seen once. This CDR3 contains 15 residues. The germline CDR1 and CDR2 sequences are SGHTA and FQGNSA. V was shortened by 0 bases and J by 4 bases, with 13 bases between the two germline ends. Study conclusions and caveats: Commonly generated sequences made up most enriched TCRB sequences shared between patients. Bulk DNA sequencing of unsorted cells missed chain pairing and markers.

This clone turned up a few times. What it binds is not known. The J gene is TRBJ2-7, the V gene TRBV7-2; D is unclear. Material for sequencing was breast tumor tissue. This receptor was identified in a person between 30 and 45 years old with breast cancer. Here the CDR3 DNA reads TGTGCCAGCAGCTTAGCGTCACGCGCCGCATACGAGCAGTACTTC. Translation gives CASSLASRAAYEQYF.